The rows below give T cell receptor beta chains drawn from one sample of a study of cytomegalovirus exposure and HLA in healthy donors. Sequencing used immunoSEQ multiplex PCR; TCRdb keeps in-frame clones, though not all of them. The sample consists of some 130,000 clones, over 60% of them appearing once. Sequencing input: PBMCs. These receptors were obtained from a man in his forties or fifties in good health and CMV-seronegative. The CDR3 runs from the conserved cysteine through the conserved F or W. A D gene is named only where the DNA matches it firmly. Not every row has a clone size; where given, it reads once, few, many or a size class.

v_gene: TRBV6-1
j_gene: TRBJ2-2
d_gene: -
abundance: -
CDR3aa: CASNMGELFF
CDR3nt: TGTGCCAGCAATATGGGGGAGCTGTTTTTT

v_gene: TRBV12-5
j_gene: TRBJ2-7
d_gene: -
abundance: -
CDR3aa: CASGSTSFYEQYF
CDR3nt: TGTGCTAGTGGTTCCACGAGTTTCTACGAGCAGTACTTC

v_gene: TRBV6-6
j_gene: TRBJ2-3
d_gene: -
abundance: few
CDR3aa: CASSYVTPDTQYF
CDR3nt: TGTGCCAGCAGTTATGTGACTCCCGATACGCAGTATTTT

v_gene: TRBV19
j_gene: TRBJ2-7
d_gene: TRBD1
abundance: once
CDR3aa: CASSAGTGFPYEQYF
CDR3nt: TGTGCCAGTAGCGCGGGGACAGGGTTCCCCTACGAGCAGTACTTC

v_gene: TRBV7-9
j_gene: TRBJ1-2
d_gene: -
abundance: -
CDR3aa: CASSFEGPDGYTF
CDR3nt: TGTGCCAGCAGCTTCGAGGGCCCTGATGGCTACACCTTC

v_gene: TRBV5-1
j_gene: TRBJ1-1
d_gene: TRBD1
abundance: -
CDR3aa: CASSLVDRGGTEAFF
CDR3nt: TGCGCCAGCAGCTTGGTAGACAGGGGAGGCACTGAAGCTTTCTTT

v_gene: TRBV10-3
j_gene: TRBJ1-2
d_gene: -
abundance: -
CDR3aa: CAISLGGHGYTF
CDR3nt: TGTGCCATCAGTCTCGGGGGGCATGGCTACACCTTC

v_gene: TRBV30
j_gene: TRBJ1-5
d_gene: -
abundance: -
CDR3aa: CAWTAGVNQPQHF
CDR3nt: TGTGCCTGGACGGCAGGGGTCAATCAGCCCCAGCATTTT

v_gene: TRBV7-2
j_gene: TRBJ1-5
d_gene: -
abundance: -
CDR3aa: CASSQQGYQPQHF
CDR3nt: TGTGCCAGCAGCCAACAGGGTTATCAGCCCCAGCATTTT

v_gene: TRBV7-2
j_gene: TRBJ2-3
d_gene: TRBD2
abundance: -
CDR3aa: CASSLAPLAGTDTQYF
CDR3nt: TGTGCCAGCAGCCTCGCCCCCCTAGCGGGCACAGATACGCAGTATTTT

v_gene: TRBV11-3
j_gene: TRBJ2-5
d_gene: -
abundance: -
CDR3aa: CASSPGDRETQYF
CDR3nt: TGTGCCAGCAGCCCTGGTGATAGAGAGACCCAGTACTTC

v_gene: TRBV9
j_gene: TRBJ2-7
d_gene: TRBD1
abundance: once
CDR3aa: CASSRTGGSYEQYF
CDR3nt: TGTGCCAGCAGCCGGACAGGGGGCTCCTACGAGCAGTACTTC

v_gene: TRBV5-1
j_gene: TRBJ2-3
d_gene: TRBD2
abundance: -
CDR3aa: CASSFGNSGRTDTQYF
CDR3nt: TGCGCCAGCAGCTTCGGGAATAGCGGGAGGACAGATACGCAGTATTTT

v_gene: TRBV7-2
j_gene: TRBJ1-1
d_gene: -
abundance: -
CDR3aa: CASSFSGTIVEAFF
CDR3nt: TGTGCCAGCAGCTTCTCCGGGACAATTGTTGAAGCTTTCTTT

v_gene: TRBV5-1
j_gene: TRBJ1-1
d_gene: -
abundance: -
CDR3aa: CASSLVGVWGTVNTEAFF
CDR3nt: TGCGCCAGCAGCTTGGTTGGGGTGTGGGGCACAGTAAACACTGAAGCTTTCTTT

v_gene: TRBV5-1
j_gene: TRBJ2-7
d_gene: -
abundance: -
CDR3aa: CASSSGTYEQYF
CDR3nt: TGCGCCAGCAGCTCCGGGACCTACGAGCAGTACTTC

v_gene: TRBV5-1
j_gene: TRBJ2-1
d_gene: -
abundance: -
CDR3aa: CASSPVVASNEQFF
CDR3nt: TGCGCCAGCAGCCCCGTGGTAGCATCGAATGAGCAGTTCTTC

v_gene: TRBV18
j_gene: TRBJ1-2
d_gene: -
abundance: -
CDR3aa: CASSDIQENYGYTF
CDR3nt: TGTGCCAGCTCAGATATACAGGAAAACTATGGCTACACCTTC

v_gene: TRBV7-9
j_gene: TRBJ2-6
d_gene: -
abundance: -
CDR3aa: CASSRRTSSGANVLTF
CDR3nt: TGTGCCAGCAGCCGCCGGACAAGCTCTGGGGCCAACGTCCTGACTTTC

v_gene: TRBV6-5
j_gene: TRBJ1-1
d_gene: -
abundance: once
CDR3aa: CASSRPGSTEAFF
CDR3nt: TGTGCCAGCAGTCGCCCGGGGAGCACTGAAGCTTTCTTT

v_gene: TRBV28
j_gene: TRBJ1-3
d_gene: TRBD1
abundance: -
CDR3aa: CASTARGASGNTIYF
CDR3nt: TGTGCCAGCACTGCCAGGGGGGCCTCTGGAAACACCATATATTTT

v_gene: TRBV11-3
j_gene: TRBJ1-1
d_gene: -
abundance: once
CDR3aa: CASSLGVDTEAFF
CDR3nt: TGTGCCAGCAGCTTAGGCGTTGACACTGAAGCTTTCTTT

v_gene: TRBV2
j_gene: TRBJ2-7
d_gene: TRBD2
abundance: few
CDR3aa: CASSGLGYEQYF
CDR3nt: TGTGCCAGCAGCGGACTAGGGTACGAGCAGTACTTC

v_gene: TRBV19
j_gene: TRBJ1-1
d_gene: -
abundance: -
CDR3aa: CASSVTGSAEAFF
CDR3nt: TGTGCCAGTAGTGTCACAGGGAGCGCTGAAGCTTTCTTT

v_gene: TRBV4-1
j_gene: TRBJ1-3
d_gene: -
abundance: -
CDR3aa: CASSQDRRGSGNTIYF
CDR3nt: TGCGCCAGCAGCCAAGATCGACGGGGTTCTGGAAACACCATATATTTT

v_gene: TRBV6-6
j_gene: TRBJ1-2
d_gene: TRBD1
abundance: -
CDR3aa: CASRAAGQGNYGYTF
CDR3nt: TGTGCCAGCCGGGCGGCGGGACAGGGTAACTATGGCTACACCTTC

v_gene: TRBV9
j_gene: TRBJ1-6
d_gene: -
abundance: -
CDR3aa: CASSVGGDLDNSPLHF
CDR3nt: TGTGCCAGCAGCGTAGGGGGGGACCTTGATAATTCACCCCTCCACTTT

v_gene: TRBV12-5
j_gene: TRBJ1-2
d_gene: -
abundance: -
CDR3aa: CASGLRSGVGYTF
CDR3nt: TGTGCTAGTGGTTTGAGATCAGGGGTTGGCTACACCTTC

v_gene: TRBV5-8
j_gene: TRBJ2-3
d_gene: TRBD1
abundance: -
CDR3aa: CASSLSALQGLFTDTQYF
CDR3nt: TGTGCCAGCAGCTTGTCAGCCCTACAGGGGCTTTTCACAGATACGCAGTATTTT

v_gene: TRBV6-6
j_gene: TRBJ1-1
d_gene: -
abundance: -
CDR3aa: CASSYREENTEAFF
CDR3nt: TGTGCCAGCAGTTATCGGGAAGAGAACACTGAAGCTTTCTTT

v_gene: TRBV30
j_gene: TRBJ1-1
d_gene: -
abundance: once
CDR3aa: CAWSARVSDTEAFF
CDR3nt: TGTGCCTGGAGTGCCAGGGTCTCGGACACTGAAGCTTTCTTT

v_gene: TRBV4-2
j_gene: TRBJ1-2
d_gene: TRBD1
abundance: -
CDR3aa: CASSNGQGGDYGYTF
CDR3nt: TGTGCCAGCAGCAACGGACAGGGGGGAGACTATGGCTACACCTTC

v_gene: TRBV6-1
j_gene: TRBJ2-2
d_gene: -
abundance: -
CDR3aa: CASSGLRGEVGTGELFF
CDR3nt: TGTGCCAGCAGTGGGCTCAGGGGGGAAGTGGGCACCGGGGAGCTGTTTTTT

v_gene: TRBV5-1
j_gene: TRBJ2-3
d_gene: TRBD2
abundance: -
CDR3aa: CASSPTSGTDTQYF
CDR3nt: TGCGCCAGCAGCCCGACTAGCGGTACAGATACGCAGTATTTT

v_gene: TRBV6-5
j_gene: TRBJ2-7
d_gene: -
abundance: few
CDR3aa: CATIPDGSDEQYF
CDR3nt: TGTGCCACCATCCCGGACGGGAGCGACGAGCAGTACTTC

v_gene: TRBV30
j_gene: TRBJ2-3
d_gene: -
abundance: -
CDR3aa: CAWRPGGAGTDTQYF
CDR3nt: TGTGCCTGGAGGCCAGGAGGGGCGGGCACAGATACGCAGTATTTT

v_gene: TRBV6-1
j_gene: TRBJ1-5
d_gene: TRBD1
abundance: -
CDR3aa: CASSARGEQPQHF
CDR3nt: TGTGCCAGCAGTGCCAGGGGGGAACAGCCCCAGCATTTT

v_gene: TRBV7-8
j_gene: TRBJ1-2
d_gene: TRBD1
abundance: -
CDR3aa: CASSQGQSYGYTF
CDR3nt: TGTGCCAGCAGCCAGGGACAGAGTTATGGCTACACTTTC

v_gene: TRBV4-3
j_gene: TRBJ2-5
d_gene: TRBD2
abundance: -
CDR3aa: CASSPGLPFLAQYF
CDR3nt: TGCGCCAGCAGCCCGGGACTACCTTTTTTGGCCCAGTACTTC

v_gene: TRBV4-3
j_gene: TRBJ1-2
d_gene: -
abundance: -
CDR3aa: CASRRTEKNYGYTF
CDR3nt: TGCGCCAGCCGGCGGACAGAAAAGAACTATGGCTACACCTTC